What follows describes a single T cell receptor beta chain. What antigen it recognizes has not been identified. Per-base qualities were not stored, and no clone one base away is much larger. This record comes from a study of response to subunit inactivated influenza vaccine (dated by TCRdb to 2016 to 2019). A note on the overall study: Deep quantitative profiling of the T cell receptor repertoire was used in the study to follow responses to a trivalent subunit inactivated influenza vaccine.

CDR1 SGHDN and CDR2 FVKESK are derived from the germline V gene. Trimming costs V 2 bases and J 6 bases, and their ends lie 19 bases apart. CDR3 length: 17 amino acids, cysteine to phenylalanine. CDR3 DNA only is kept here, 51 bases in frame from base 1. Study-wide findings and limitations: The authors suggested that each seasonal influenza vaccination may recruit only a limited number of new T cells.

Libraries were constructed by RT-PCR. Reads for this sample came from an Illumina HiSeq 2500. The raw public reads went through TCRdb reprocessing: fastp at Q25, MiXCR clone calling, in-frame beta chains kept. Merged by CDR3 protein, the rows form single entries marked with the most common genes and DNA. The sample table contains some 500,000 distinct CDR3 sequences; only one count was recorded for 10% to 15% of them. The biggest ten clones account for roughly 13% of the sample. Sample time point, as interpreted from the label and publication: 45 to 50 days after influenza vaccine administration. Sample: PBMCs from blood, taken 45 days after vaccination. This receptor chain uses TRBV14 and TRBJ2-2; the D gene cannot be named for sure. This TCR came from a man aged 45-65 years who received an inactivated influenza vaccine. Donor details come from another sample of the same person, matched by shared clones. The sequenced DNA is TGTGCCAGCAGCCAAATTGCCCTCAAGCCCGGTTCCGGGGAGCTGTTTTTT. Translated, it gives CASSQIALKPGSGELFF.